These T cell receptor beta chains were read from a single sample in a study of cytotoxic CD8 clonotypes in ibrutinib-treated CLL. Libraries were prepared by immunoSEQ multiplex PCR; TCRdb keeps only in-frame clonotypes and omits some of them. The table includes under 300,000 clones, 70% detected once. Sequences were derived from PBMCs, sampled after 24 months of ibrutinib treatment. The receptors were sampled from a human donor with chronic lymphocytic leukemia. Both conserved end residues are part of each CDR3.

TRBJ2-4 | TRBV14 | CASSQRQSLAKNIQYF
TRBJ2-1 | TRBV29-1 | CSVVAGRSYNEQFF
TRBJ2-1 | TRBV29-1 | CSVENREGGEQFF
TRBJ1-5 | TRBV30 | CAWSVVGRNNQPQHF
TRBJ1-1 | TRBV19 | CASRVQGPLDTEAFF
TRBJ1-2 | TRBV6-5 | CASSYGGGYGYTF
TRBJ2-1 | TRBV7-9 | CATKTVYNEQFF
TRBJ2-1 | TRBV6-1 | CASSAPPTSGSNEQFF
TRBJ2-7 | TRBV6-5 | CASSYSGTDDEQYF
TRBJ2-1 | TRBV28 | CASSVDRGNEQFF